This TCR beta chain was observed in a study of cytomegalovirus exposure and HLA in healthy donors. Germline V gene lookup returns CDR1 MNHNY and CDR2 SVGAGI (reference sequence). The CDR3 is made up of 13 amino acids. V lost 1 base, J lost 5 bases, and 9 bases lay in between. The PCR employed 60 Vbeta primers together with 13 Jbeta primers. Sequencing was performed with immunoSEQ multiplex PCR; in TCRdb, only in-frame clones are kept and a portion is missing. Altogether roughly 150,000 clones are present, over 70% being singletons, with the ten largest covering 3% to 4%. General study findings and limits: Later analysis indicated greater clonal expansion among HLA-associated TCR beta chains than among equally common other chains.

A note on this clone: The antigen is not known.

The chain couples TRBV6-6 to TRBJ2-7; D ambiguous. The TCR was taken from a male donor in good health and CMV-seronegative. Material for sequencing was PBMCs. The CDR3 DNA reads TGTGCCAGCAGTTACTTGCCTAGTGACGAGCAGTACTTC. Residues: CASSYLPSDEQYF.